The 30 T cell receptor beta chains below come from one sample, sequenced in a study of T cells in localized non-small cell lung cancer. Assay: immunoSEQ multiplex PCR; the TCRdb copy retains only in-frame clones and omits some. The table records approximately 12,000 clones, around 80% of them present only once. The sequencing here drew on peripheral blood, taken before any cancer treatment. These receptors were collected from an older male donor with stage I lung adenocarcinoma.

This rearrangement joins TRBV27 to TRBJ1-4; weak D call: TRBD1 (5 bases). This CDR3 contains 17 residues. V gave up 6 bases and J gave up 0 bases, with 17 bases separating them. Germline lookup yields CDR1 MNHEY and CDR2 SMNVEV (reference sequence). The CDR3 reads CASRSWGAGATNEKLFF. Here the CDR3 DNA reads TGTGCCAGCAGGTCCTGGGGAGCGGGGGCAACTAATGAAAAACTGTTTTTT.

This sequence joins TRBV28 and TRBJ1-1, with a weak D call TRBD1 (5 bases). Germline CDR1 and CDR2: MDHEN and SYDVKM. The CDR3 loop spans 16 amino acids. Trimming took off 1 base at V and 2 bases at J, with 14 bases between the two ends. The CDR3: CASSLSGGGLNTEAFF. DNA of the CDR3: TGTGCCAGCAGTTTATCCGGGGGAGGGCTCAACACTGAAGCTTTCTTT.

The V gene is TRBV27, the J gene TRBJ2-3, with no clear D. The V and J ends lost 0 bases and 4 bases respectively, with 8 bases between them. Germline assignment: CDR1 MNHEY and CDR2 SMNVEV (reference sequence). There are 14 residues in the CDR3. DNA for the CDR3: TGTGCCAGCAGTTTATCATCTATGGCAGATACGCAGTATTTT. Translation gives CASSLSSMADTQYF.

This clone is a singleton in its sample. The V call is TRBV7-9, the J call TRBJ2-7; perhaps TRBD1 as D (5 bases). The CDR3 extends over 14 amino acids. Germline-derived CDR1 and CDR2 are SEHNR and FQNEAQ (reference sequence). Trimming shortened V by 5 bases and J by 1 base, and 12 bases separated the two germline ends. The CDR3 sequence is CASSLGHLSYEQYF. The CDR3 DNA reads TGTGCCAGCAGCCTAGGACACCTTTCCTACGAGCAGTACTTC.

The CDR3 is CASSSRDRNTEAFF. The CDR3 DNA is TGTGCCAGCAGCTCCCGGGACCGGAACACTGAAGCTTTCTTT. This chain uses TRBV11-2 with TRBJ1-1; D might be TRBD1 (5 bases). The germline gives CDR1 SGHAT, CDR2 FQNNGV. Trimming shortened V by 4 bases and J by 1 base, and 10 bases separated the two germline ends. CDR3 size: 14 residues.

The chain is built from TRBV7-9 and TRBJ2-2, with 7 nucleotides matching TRBD1. Per germline, CDR1 SEHNR and CDR2 FQNEAQ (reference sequence). This CDR3 has 16 amino acids. V lost 4 bases, J lost 3 bases, and 8 bases stayed unmatched. DNA of the CDR3: TGTGCCAGCAGCTCGGGTCCCGGGACAGACACCGGGGAGCTGTTTTTT. It specifies CASSSGPGTDTGELFF.

The chain is built from TRBV28 and TRBJ1-1; the D gene is possibly TRBD1 (5 bases). The CDR3 is 17 amino acids. The germline V gene encodes CDR1 MDHEN and CDR2 SYDVKM. The V end lost 6 bases, the J end lost 0 bases, and 20 bases lay between the germline ends. CDR3 DNA: TGTGCCAGCAGCCCCCCGGGGAGGACAATGATGAACACTGAAGCTTTCTTT. Translation: CASSPPGRTMMNTEAFF. Full variable domain (missing parts from reference TRBV28 and TRBJ1-1): DVKVTQSSRYLVKRTGEKVFLECVQDMDHENMFWYRQDPGLGLRLIYFSYDVKMKEKGDIPEGYSVSREKKERFSLILESASTNQTSMYLCASSPPGRTMMNTEAFFGQGTRLTVV.

J is TRBJ2-2 and V is TRBV15, with TRBD2 matching 12 bases. Trimming took 1 base from V and 7 from J; bases not matched to a gene: 10. The CDR3 is made up of 18 amino acids. Per germline, CDR1 LNHNV and CDR2 YYDKDF (reference sequence). CDR3 in DNA: TGTGCCACCAGCAGAGGGGTCTCCGGGACTAGCGGGCGCGGGGAGCTGTTTTTT. It yields the protein CATSRGVSGTSGRGELFF. Supplemented by reference TRBV15 and TRBJ2-2, the full variable domain reads DAMVIQNPRYQVTQFGKPVTLSCSQTLNHNVMYWYQQKSSQAPKLLFHYYDKDFNNEADTPDNFQSRRPNTSFCFLDIRSPGLGDTAMYLCATSRGVSGTSGRGELFFGEGSRLTVL.

A word on this clone: The junction departs from germline at one end; a sequencing error may be responsible. This chain uses TRBV7-7 with TRBJ2-5, with D tentatively TRBD1 (6 bases). The CDR3 spans 13 residues. Germline CDR1 and CDR2: SSHAT and FNYEAQ (reference sequence). CDR3 nucleotide sequence: TGTGCTAGCAGCTTAAGTCAGGGGGAGACCCAGTACTTC. As protein: CASSLSQGETQYF.

The rearrangement joins TRBV13 to TRBJ2-6; D gene unclear. Germline lookup yields CDR1 PRHDT and CDR2 FYEKMQ (reference sequence). V shed 3 bases and J shed 0 bases, with 6 bases lying between them. The CDR3 runs 15 residues. The DNA of the CDR3 is TGTGCCAGCAGCTTTCGCTCCTCTGGGGCCAACGTCCTGACTTTC. This gives the protein CASSFRSSGANVLTF.

The count of this clone is one. The CDR3 DNA follows: TGTGCCAGCAGCTCGTCCCGGGACAGGCTCTACACTGAAGCTTTCTTT. Its protein product is CASSSSRDRLYTEAFF. The chain carries TRBV7-8 and TRBJ1-1; 8 bases line up with TRBD1. The length of the CDR3 is 16 residues. Germline CDR1 and CDR2: SGHVS and FQNEAQ. V gave up 4 bases and J gave up 3 bases; unmatched junction bases: 10.

The rearrangement links TRBV11-2 to TRBJ2-2; D is perhaps TRBD2 (6 bases). The V gene lost 5 bases and the J gene lost 2 bases, with 12 bases spanning the gap. The CDR3 sequence is 15 residues long. Germline V gives CDR1 SGHAT, CDR2 FQNNGV. CDR3 in amino acids: CASSPQTRNTGELFF. The DNA for the CDR3 is TGTGCCAGCAGCCCCCAGACTAGAAACACCGGGGAGCTGTTTTTT.

The rearrangement joins TRBV9 to TRBJ2-7; no definite D call. The CDR3 is 14 amino acids. Germline loops: CDR1 SGDLS, CDR2 YYNGEE. Trimming removed 0 bases from V and 2 bases from J, with 9 bases in between. DNA for the CDR3: TGTGCCAGCAGCGTAGCAGTATTCACCTACGAGCAGTACTTC. This sequence encodes CASSVAVFTYEQYF.

The V and J genes are TRBV27 and TRBJ1-5; possibly TRBD1 for D (6 bases). The CDR3 contains 15 residues. V shed 4 bases and J shed 2 bases, with 12 bases lying between them. From germline, CDR1 is MNHEY and CDR2 SMNVEV (reference sequence). The CDR3 sequence is CASSYQGTGNQPQHF. In DNA, the CDR3 is TGTGCCAGCAGTTATCAGGGGACGGGCAATCAGCCCCAGCATTTT.

This chain connects TRBV9 to TRBJ2-5, with unresolved D. Germline values: CDR1 SGDLS, CDR2 YYNGEE. The CDR3 extends over 17 amino acids. V lost 0 bases, J lost 2 bases, and 17 bases lay in between. CDR3 in amino acids: CASSVGNLNLGQETQYF. The CDR3 nucleotides are TGTGCCAGCAGCGTAGGGAATCTGAATCTGGGTCAAGAGACCCAGTACTTC. The full variable domain, in which reference TRBV9 and TRBJ2-5 provide the parts outside the CDR3, is DSGVTQTPKHLITATGQRVTLRCSPRSGDLSVYWYQQSLDQGLQFLIQYYNGEERAKGNILERFSAQQFPDLHSELNLSSLELGDSALYFCASSVGNLNLGQETQYFGPGTRLLVL.

This clone has a single count. The chain has TRBV6-5 and TRBJ1-1; the match to TRBD1 covers 8 bases. V shed 0 bases, J shed 7 bases, and the junction held 7 bases outside the gene matches. Per the germline V gene, CDR1 is MNHEY and CDR2 is SVGAGI. The CDR3 is 15 amino acids. The CDR3 protein is CASSYSPGQGGEAFF. The CDR3 DNA reads as TGTGCCAGCAGTTACTCACCCGGACAGGGAGGTGAAGCTTTCTTT.

The chain couples TRBV5-1 to TRBJ2-3; 8 nucleotides agree with TRBD1. With 4 bases clipped from V and 1 base from J, the junction kept 8 bases outside the gene matches. The CDR3 extends over 16 amino acids. Germline V gene data show CDR1 as SGHRS and CDR2 as YFSETQ. CDR3 residues: CASSISQGAGTDTQYF. In nucleotides, the CDR3 is TGCGCCAGCAGCATATCGCAGGGGGCTGGCACAGATACGCAGTATTTT.

The chain has TRBV6-1 and TRBJ1-4; D is unresolved. Trimming stripped 5 bases from V and 1 base from J, with 11 bases between. CDR3 length equals 15 residues. CDR1 is MNHNS and CDR2 is SASEGT in the germline V gene. CDR3 loop: CASSHGGGTNEKLFF. The CDR3 coding sequence is TGTGCCAGCAGTCACGGTGGAGGAACTAATGAAAAACTGTTTTTT.

The rearrangement links TRBV11-3 to TRBJ2-1; possibly TRBD2 for D (6 bases). This CDR3 contains 15 residues. Trimming cost V 3 bases and J 2 bases, with 11 bases left between them. Per germline, CDR1 SGHNT and CDR2 YENEEA. The CDR3 region is CASSFSGATYNEQFF. The DNA of the CDR3 is TGTGCCAGCAGCTTTAGCGGAGCCACCTACAATGAGCAGTTCTTC.

The V gene is TRBV6-5, the J gene TRBJ2-6; no firm D call. Per the germline V gene, CDR1 is MNHEY and CDR2 is SVGAGI. The CDR3 runs to 15 residues. V was trimmed by 6 bases and J by 3 bases, leaving 12 bases between them. In DNA form, the CDR3 reads TGTGCCAGCAGCAAGACGGGTAGTGGGGCCAACGTCCTGACTTTC. Its translation: CASSKTGSGANVLTF.

J is TRBJ1-4 and V is TRBV28, with TRBD1 as a possible D gene (6 bases). Germline-derived CDR1 and CDR2 are MDHEN and SYDVKM. Trimming took 6 bases from V and 5 from J, leaving 16 bases between them. This CDR3 region has 15 residues. The DNA for the CDR3 is TGTGCCAGCAGGCGTACGGGGGGGCGAAATGAAAAACTGTTTTTT. This codes for CASRRTGGRNEKLFF.

J is TRBJ2-2 and V is TRBV29-1; D ambiguous. The V end was cut by 4 bases, the J end by 8 bases, with 14 bases between. Germline CDR1 reads SQVTM; CDR2 reads ANQGSEA. This CDR3 is built from 13 residues. The CDR3 nucleotides read TGCAGCGTTGGTCGTGACTCCGTGGGGGAGCTGTTTTTT. Encoded protein: CSVGRDSVGELFF.

The J gene is TRBJ2-1, the V gene TRBV29-1; tentative D call: TRBD2 (6 bases). Trimming stripped 8 bases from V and 5 bases from J, with 16 bases between. Germline V gene lookup returns CDR1 SQVTM and CDR2 ANQGSEA. The CDR3 length is 13 residues. This chain's CDR3 is CSTPGGLHNEQFF. The CDR3 region has the DNA TGCAGCACCCCCGGGGGACTCCACAATGAGCAGTTCTTC.

The count of this clone is one. The J gene is TRBJ2-3, the V gene TRBV5-1; 11 nucleotides match TRBD1. This CDR3 has 16 amino acids. The junction had 9 bases not matched to a gene; V was cut back by 4 bases and J by 5 bases. The germline V gene has CDR1 SGHRS and CDR2 YFSETQ. CDR3 DNA: TGCGCCAGCAGCCGTATCGGACAGGGGGCCATAGATACGCAGTATTTT. Protein product: CASSRIGQGAIDTQYF.

V is TRBV5-1 and J is TRBJ2-3; tentatively, D is TRBD2 (6 bases). CDR3 length equals 14 residues. Germline V CDR1 and CDR2: SGHRS, YFSETQ. Between the trimmed V and J ends, which lost 2 bases and 3 bases, there was a span of 10 bases. The CDR3 coding sequence is TGCGCCAGCAGCTTTGGCGGGACGACAGATACGCAGTATTTT. It yields the protein CASSFGGTTDTQYF.

The rearrangement links TRBV7-2 to TRBJ2-1; TRBD2 matches at 11 bases. There are 19 residues in the CDR3. V shed 0 bases, J shed 6 bases, and the junction held 13 bases outside the gene matches. Germline CDR1 and CDR2: SGHTA and FQGNSA. The CDR3, as DNA: TGTGCCAGCAGCTTAGCTGCCTTAACTAGCGGGAGAATTGGCAATGAGCAGTTCTTC. Amino acid sequence: CASSLAALTSGRIGNEQFF.

In the case of this clone: Other nucleotide sequences from this sample produce the same CDR3. V usage is TRBV11-2 and J usage is TRBJ1-3; tentative D call: TRBD1 (5 bases). Trimming pared 3 bases from V and 0 bases from J, leaving 6 bases between. The CDR3 is made up of 14 amino acids. CDR1 is SGHAT, CDR2 FQNNGV, per germline. This CDR3 is CASSLTDSGNTIYF. In nucleotides, the CDR3 is TGTGCCAGCAGCTTGACAGACTCTGGAAACACCATATATTTT.

The J gene is TRBJ2-3, the V gene TRBV7-9, with TRBD2 matching over 9 bases. The CDR3 loop spans 15 amino acids. V trimming: 4 bases; J trimming: 4 bases; junction bases outside the gene matches: 6. CDR1 and CDR2 (germline): SEHNR, FQNEAQ (reference sequence). The CDR3 DNA reads TGTGCCAGCAGCTCTGTAGCGGGAGATGCAGATACGCAGTATTTT. Residues: CASSSVAGDADTQYF.

V usage is TRBV5-4 and J usage is TRBJ2-5, with unresolved D. Trimming removed 4 bases from V and 6 bases from J, with 7 bases in between. The CDR3 spans 11 residues. Germline V gene data show CDR1 as SGHNT and CDR2 as YYREEE (reference sequence). The CDR3 bases are TGTGCCAGCAGCGATGGGAAGACCCAGTACTTC. This gives the protein CASSDGKTQYF.

The gene calls are TRBV7-3 and TRBJ2-2; tentatively, D is TRBD1 (6 bases). The CDR3 runs 15 residues. The V gene's germline CDR1 is SGHTA and CDR2 FQGTGA. V was pared by 3 bases and J by 4 bases, with 12 bases between. The CDR3 sequence: CASSFFGGRTGELFF. For the CDR3, the DNA is TGTGCCAGCAGCTTCTTTGGGGGCCGCACCGGGGAGCTGTTTTTT. The full variable domain, rest sourced from reference TRBV7-3 and TRBJ2-2, is GAGVSQTPSNKVTEKGKYVELRCDPISGHTALYWYRQSLGQGPEFLIYFQGTGAADDSGLPNDRFFAVRPEGSVSTLKIQRTERGDSAVYLCASSFFGGRTGELFFGEGSRLTVL.